This T cell receptor (beta chain) was identified during a study of early T cells in non-severe SARS-CoV-2 infection. Overall study: Bulk RNA taken from unsorted whole blood was sequenced, leaving chains unpaired.

Individual cDNA molecules were tagged with unique molecular identifiers, the study reported. Each CDR3 protein is one row after TCRdb ran MiXCR on the 5' RACE reads. The sample lists under 85,000 distinct CDR3 sequences, about 9.4% seen once, with less than 6.5% in the top ten. This clonotype was seen repeatedly, ten times or more. Its antigen is unknown. General study results and limits: Using VDJdb, the matching emphasized anti-spike CD8 responses while missing private and CD4 specificities.

Germline trimming cut 0 bases from V and 3 bases from J; bases unmatched to any gene: 4. CDR3 length equals 15 residues. Germline V lookup: CDR1 DFQATT, CDR2 SNEGSKA (reference sequence). The V and J genes are TRBV20-1 and TRBJ2-5; 10 nucleotides line up with TRBD2. This TCR derives from an adult who was a healthcare worker with PCR-confirmed SARS-CoV-2 infection or an uninfected control (not recorded which). The specimen sequenced was whole blood. The CDR3 is CSARDGLAGEETQYF. DNA of the CDR3: TGCAGTGCTAGAGATGGGCTAGCGGGGGAAGAGACCCAGTACTTC.